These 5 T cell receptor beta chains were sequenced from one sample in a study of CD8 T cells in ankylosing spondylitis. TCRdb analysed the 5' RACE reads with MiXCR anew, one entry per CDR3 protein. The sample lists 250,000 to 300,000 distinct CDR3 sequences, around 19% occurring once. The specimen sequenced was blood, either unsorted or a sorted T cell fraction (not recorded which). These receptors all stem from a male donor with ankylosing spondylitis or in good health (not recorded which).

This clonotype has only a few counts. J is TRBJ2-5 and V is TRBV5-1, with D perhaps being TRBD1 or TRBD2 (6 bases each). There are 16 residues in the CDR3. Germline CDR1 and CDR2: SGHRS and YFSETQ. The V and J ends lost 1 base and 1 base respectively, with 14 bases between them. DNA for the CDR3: TGCGCCAGCAGCTTGTCGACGGGGGCCCTCCAAGAGACCCAGTACTTC. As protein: CASSLSTGALQETQYF.

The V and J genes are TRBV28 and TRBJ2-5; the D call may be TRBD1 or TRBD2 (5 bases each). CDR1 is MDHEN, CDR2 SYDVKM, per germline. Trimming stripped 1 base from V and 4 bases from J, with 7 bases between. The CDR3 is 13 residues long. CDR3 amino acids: CASSLSGLETQYF. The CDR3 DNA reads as TGTGCCAGCAGTTTATCGGGGCTAGAGACCCAGTACTTC.

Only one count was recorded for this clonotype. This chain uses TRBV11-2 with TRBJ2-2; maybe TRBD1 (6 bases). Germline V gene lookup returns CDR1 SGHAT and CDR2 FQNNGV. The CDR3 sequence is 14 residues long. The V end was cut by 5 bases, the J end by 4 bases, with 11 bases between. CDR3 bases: TGTGCCAGCAGCCTTTGGACAGCCACCGGGGAGCTGTTTTTT. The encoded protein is CASSLWTATGELFF.

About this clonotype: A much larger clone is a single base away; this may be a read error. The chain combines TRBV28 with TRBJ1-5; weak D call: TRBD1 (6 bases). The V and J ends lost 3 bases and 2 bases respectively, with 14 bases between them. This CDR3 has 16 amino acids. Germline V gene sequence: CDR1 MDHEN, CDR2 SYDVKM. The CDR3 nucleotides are TGTGCCAGCAGTTTGACAGGTCGGCGGCGCAATCAGCCCCAGCATTTT. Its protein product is CASSLTGRRRNQPQHF.

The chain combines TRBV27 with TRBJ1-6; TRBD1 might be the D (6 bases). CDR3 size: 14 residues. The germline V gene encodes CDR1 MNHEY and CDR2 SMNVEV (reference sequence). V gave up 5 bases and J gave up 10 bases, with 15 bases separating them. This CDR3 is CASSLTGIGSPLHF. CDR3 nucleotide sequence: TGTGCCAGCAGTCTCACAGGGATAGGGTCACCCCTCCACTTT.